What follows are 21 T cell receptor beta chains derived from one specimen sequenced in a study of blood T cell repertoires in COVID-19. The table came from immunoSEQ multiplex PCR; TCRdb's copy has only in-frame clones and leaves some out. The top ten hold 0.99% of the sample, which has 200,000 to 300,000 clones, 70% to 90% seen once. Sequencing was carried out using peripheral blood. The receptors were gathered from a woman between 40 and 50 years old who had recovered from COVID-19.

This rearrangement joins TRBV3-1 (or the pseudogene TRBV3-2) to TRBJ1-1; D remains unclear. The germline V and J ends were trimmed by 4 bases and 1 base, with 13 bases remaining between them. Germline lookup yields CDR1 LGHDT and CDR2 YNNKEL (reference sequence). The CDR3 contains 15 residues. The CDR3, as DNA: TGTGCCAGCAGCCCCTCGGGGAGAAAGAACACTGAAGCTTTCTTT. It translates to CASSPSGRKNTEAFF.

Only a few counts were recorded for this clone. This chain joins TRBV6-5 and TRBJ2-7; 12 bases agree with TRBD2. CDR1 MNHEY and CDR2 SVGAGI come from the germline V gene. The V and J ends lost 6 bases and 6 bases, in that order; junction bases with no gene match: 3. CDR3 length: 13 residues. The chain's CDR3 is CASSQTSGSEQYF. The CDR3 DNA sequence: TGTGCCAGCAGCCAGACTAGCGGGAGCGAGCAGTACTTC.

This chain connects TRBV12-2 to TRBJ2-2; TRBD2, the table's D call, lacks a check against the DNA. TRBV12-2 is a recognized pseudogene. There are 17 residues in the CDR3. As DNA, the CDR3 is TGTGCAAGTCGCCCGGGACTAGCGGGAGGGCCCACCGGGGAGCTGTTTTTT. Translation: CASRPGLAGGPTGELFF.

The chain has TRBV9 and TRBJ2-1; TRBD2 is a possible D gene (6 bases). Germline V gives CDR1 SGDLS, CDR2 YYNGEE. V was cut by 0 bases and J by 0 bases, with 10 bases left in between. CDR3 size: 16 residues. CDR3 in amino acids: CASSVEAGISYNEQFF. CDR3 bases: TGTGCCAGCAGCGTAGAGGCGGGGATCTCCTACAATGAGCAGTTCTTC.

This clone was seen just once. V usage is TRBV5-1 and J usage is TRBJ1-2; unclear D gene. There are 14 residues in the CDR3. The ends were cut back, 0 bases at V and 5 bases at J, with 11 bases in the middle. Germline assignment: CDR1 SGHRS and CDR2 YFSETQ. The chain's CDR3 is CASSLAGSGYGYTF. CDR3 nucleotide sequence: TGCGCCAGCAGCTTGGCTGGGAGTGGGTATGGCTACACCTTC.

V and J are TRBV19 and TRBJ1-1; 8 bases are shared with TRBD1. CDR3 length: 14 amino acids. V was clipped by 5 bases and J by 4 bases; unmatched bases: 6. CDR1 and CDR2 from the germline V gene are LNHDA and SQIVND (reference sequence). This chain's CDR3 is CASSPQGAATEAFF. The CDR3 nucleotides are TGTGCCAGTAGTCCCCAGGGGGCGGCCACTGAAGCTTTCTTT.

The chain uses TRBV12-3 or TRBV12-4 and TRBJ1-5; D is unclear. The V end was cut by 5 bases, the J end by 7 bases, with 12 bases between. The CDR3 consists of 13 residues. The DNA of the CDR3 is TGTGCCAGCAGTCTCCGGCCGGGGCAGCCCCAGCATTTT. Translated: CASSLRPGQPQHF.

In this sample, this clone turned up a few times. The J gene is TRBJ2-5, the V gene TRBV4-1, with D possibly being TRBD1 (7 bases). The CDR3 consists of 17 residues. Trimming removed 0 bases at V and 5 bases at J, with 19 bases between. Germline CDR1 MGHRA, CDR2 YSYEKL. CDR3 sequence (DNA): TGCGCCAGCAGCCAAGACCCCCCCGGGAGCAGGGGGGAGACCCAGTACTTC. This codes for CASSQDPPGSRGETQYF.

The CDR3 loop reads CASSPSGGPYEQYV. The CDR3 nucleotides read TGTGCCAGCAGCCCGTCGGGGGGCCCCTACGAGCAGTACGTC. This chain uses TRBV11-2 with TRBJ2-7; D is perhaps TRBD2 (7 bases). The germline gives CDR1 SGHAT, CDR2 FQNNGV. Trimming took 5 bases from V and 2 from J, leaving 13 bases between them. The CDR3 totals 14 residues.

This chain joins TRBV7-6 and TRBJ1-5, with D tentatively TRBD1 (5 bases). Trimming took 5 bases from V and 4 from J, leaving 15 bases between them. The CDR3 is made up of 15 amino acids. CDR1 is SGHVS and CDR2 is FNYEAQ in the germline V gene. Here the CDR3 reads CASSQDTLRNQPQHF. Here the CDR3 DNA reads TGTGCCAGCAGCCAGGACACCCTGCGTAATCAGCCCCAGCATTTT. Full variable domain (outside the CDR3, taken from reference TRBV7-6 and TRBJ1-5): GAGVSQSPRYKVTKRGQDVALRCDPISGHVSLYWYRQALGQGPEFLTYFNYEAQQDKSGLPNDRFSAERPEGSISTLTIQRTEQRDSAMYRCASSQDTLRNQPQHFGDGTRLSIL.

The chain couples TRBV6-2 or TRBV6-3 to TRBJ1-2; the D is unclear. Germline V gives CDR1 MNHEY, CDR2 SVGEGT. This CDR3 has 13 amino acids. Trimming pared 4 bases from V and 7 bases from J, leaving 13 bases between. CDR3 sequence reads: CASSLSGYGGYTF. Here the CDR3 DNA reads TGTGCCAGCAGTTTGTCGGGGTATGGTGGCTACACCTTC.

The CDR3 reads CASSPRLAGAPITNEQYV. As DNA, the CDR3 is TGTGCCAGCAGCCCCCGACTAGCGGGGGCCCCGATTACGAACGAGCAGTACGTC. This chain uses TRBV6-2 or TRBV6-3 with TRBJ2-7, with TRBD2 matching over 12 bases. CDR3 length equals 18 residues. J gave up 5 bases and V 6 bases, and 17 bases lay outside the gene matches. Germline lookup yields CDR1 MNHEY and CDR2 SVGEGT.

V gene TRBV3-1 (or the pseudogene TRBV3-2) combines with J gene TRBJ1-4; no firm D call. The ends were cut back, 4 bases at V and 4 bases at J, with 13 bases in the middle. CDR1 is LGHDT, CDR2 YNNKEL, per germline (reference sequence). This CDR3 comprises 15 residues. CDR3 protein: CASSPRRSFNEKLFF. The CDR3 nucleotides are TGTGCCAGCAGCCCCCGACGGAGCTTTAATGAAAAACTGTTTTTT.

The V gene is TRBV24-1, the J gene TRBJ1-1; D is unclear. The germline V and J ends were trimmed by 7 bases and 7 bases, with 15 bases remaining between them. Germline V lookup: CDR1 KGHDR, CDR2 SFDVKD. The CDR3 is made up of 13 amino acids. The CDR3 nucleotides are TGTGCCACCAGCTCCCGACCCGGCGGTGAAGCTTTCTTT. It yields the protein CATSSRPGGEAFF.

This clone was counted only a few times. This chain connects TRBV19 to TRBJ2-2; 12 nucleotides agree with TRBD2. The CDR3 is 17 residues long. Germline loops: CDR1 LNHDA, CDR2 SQIVND (reference sequence). V trimming: 7 bases; J trimming: 0 bases; junction bases outside the gene matches: 6. The CDR3 reads CASIPTSGRTNTGELFF. The CDR3 bases are TGTGCCAGTATCCCGACTAGCGGGAGAACGAACACCGGGGAGCTGTTTTTT. The whole variable domain, remainder taken from reference TRBV19 and TRBJ2-2, is DGGITQSPKYLFRKEGQNVTLSCEQNLNHDAMYWYRQDPGQGLRLIYYSQIVNDFQKGDIAEGYSVSREKKESFPLTVTSAQKNPTAFYLCASIPTSGRTNTGELFFGEGSRLTVL.

The chain has TRBV4-3 and TRBJ1-5; 9 bases map to TRBD1. The ends lost 4 bases at V and 5 bases at J; junction bases unmatched: 3. Per the germline V gene, CDR1 is LGHNA and CDR2 is YSLEER. CDR3 length equals 14 residues. CDR3 sequence: CASSPGDRDQPQHF. The DNA of the CDR3 is TGCGCCAGCAGCCCGGGGGACAGGGATCAGCCCCAGCATTTT.

This rearrangement joins TRBV6-5 to TRBJ2-7; D perhaps matches TRBD2 (6 bases). In germline, CDR1 is MNHEY, CDR2 SVGAGI. CDR3 length equals 12 residues. Trimming left V 8 bases short and J 6 bases short, with 14 bases between. CDR3 nucleotide sequence: TGTGCCAGCGATCGGGGGTTGGGCGAGCAGTACTTC. It yields the protein CASDRGLGEQYF.

On this clone: This same CDR3 is encoded by further DNA sequences in the sample. The V and J genes are TRBV7-2 and TRBJ1-5; D remains unclear. The V end lost 5 bases, the J end lost 7 bases, and 9 bases lay between the germline ends. There are 12 residues in the CDR3. Germline CDR1 reads SGHTA; CDR2 reads FQGNSA. Here the CDR3 DNA reads TGTGCCAGCAGCCCCCCGGGGCAGCCCCAGCATTTT. Translating gives CASSPPGQPQHF.

The chain carries TRBV4-3 and TRBJ2-7; perhaps TRBD2 as D (5 bases). Between the trimmed V and J ends, which lost 0 bases and 3 bases, there was a span of 12 bases. CDR1 and CDR2 from the germline V gene are LGHNA and YSLEER. CDR3 length: 15 amino acids. The CDR3 coding sequence is TGCGCCAGCAGCCAAGATGGGTGCCGGGGCTACGAGCAGTACGTC. This codes for CASSQDGCRGYEQYV.

The rearrangement uses TRBV2 and TRBJ1-2, with 8 bases fitting TRBD1. The CDR3 sequence is 18 residues long. Germline trimming cut 0 bases from V and 0 bases from J; bases unmatched to any gene: 9. CDR1 and CDR2 (germline): SNHLY, FYNNEI. The CDR3 region has the DNA TGTGCCAGCAGTGAAGCGAGAGTGGGGACAGGCGCTAACTATGGCTACACCTTC. It specifies CASSEARVGTGANYGYTF.

This chain joins TRBV10-3 and TRBJ2-1; TRBD1 aligns across 10 bases. This CDR3 contains 18 residues. Germline loops: CDR1 ENHRY, CDR2 SYGVKD. The junction had 9 bases not matched to a gene; V was cut back by 3 bases and J by 1 base. The CDR3 is CAISDYGTGERSYNEQFF. The CDR3 DNA follows: TGTGCCATCAGTGACTACGGGACAGGGGAGAGGTCCTACAATGAGCAGTTCTTC.